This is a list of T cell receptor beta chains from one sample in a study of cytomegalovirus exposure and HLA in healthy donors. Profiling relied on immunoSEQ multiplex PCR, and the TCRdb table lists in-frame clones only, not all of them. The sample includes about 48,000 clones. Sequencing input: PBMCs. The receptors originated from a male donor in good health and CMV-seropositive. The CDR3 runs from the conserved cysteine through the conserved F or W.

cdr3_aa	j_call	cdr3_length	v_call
CAWSPQYSPLHF	TRBJ1-6	12	TRBV30
CASNQGGLAGGKSYNEQFF	TRBJ2-1	19	TRBV11-3
CASSSGPGGWNEQFF	TRBJ2-1	15	TRBV27
CASSQEVAYSNQPQHF	TRBJ1-5	16	TRBV4-1
CASSRGGVYNEQFF	TRBJ2-1	14	TRBV18
CAWRLGSGHYEQYF	TRBJ2-7	14	TRBV30
CAWSGRPGGQYF	TRBJ2-5	12	TRBV30
CASSPWGQGVEISPLHF	TRBJ1-6	17	TRBV13
CASSQWEGQPDSYEQYF	-	17	TRBV14
CASTQTGFAAEAFF	TRBJ1-1	14	TRBV27
CASSPNQETQYF	TRBJ2-5	12	TRBV7-6
CASGTSGGAPDTQYF	TRBJ2-3	15	TRBV27
CSVRATNEQYF	TRBJ2-7	11	TRBV20-1
CASRGQVGEQYF	TRBJ2-7	12	TRBV6-1
CASSITGFQETQYF	TRBJ2-5	14	TRBV9
CASSVGGGSRDEQYF	TRBJ2-7	15	TRBV9
CASSQDRISGDTQYF	TRBJ2-3	15	TRBV4-2
CASSYDGGSYNEQFF	TRBJ2-1	15	TRBV6-5
CASSQGAGYLGNTIYF	TRBJ1-3	16	TRBV4-3
CASSSGTANTGELFF	TRBJ2-2	15	TRBV4-1
CASGLGAGGLDEQYF	TRBJ2-7	15	TRBV12-5
CASSHGGGQGRYEQYF	TRBJ2-7	16	TRBV6-6
CASSQDMGLAGTDTQYF	TRBJ2-3	17	TRBV4-3
CAWSVFGRSGNTIYF	TRBJ1-3	15	TRBV30
CASSLGQGATVQPQHF	TRBJ1-5	16	TRBV11-2
CASSVASGGAPEQFF	TRBJ2-1	15	TRBV9
CARRRGGNEQFF	TRBJ2-1	12	TRBV2
CASKIGDEYTEAFF	TRBJ1-1	14	TRBV2
CSVPAPDRGSSEQYF	TRBJ2-7	15	TRBV29-1